The clone carrying this TCR beta chain was seen a few times. What it recognizes is unknown. The sample is drawn from a study of T cell responses to AZD1222 COVID-19 vaccine. Regarding the study as a whole: The number of AZD1222 recipients seropositive at baseline was only five to seven. Possibly, clonal diversity was underestimated; donors were largely white British and included more females. Spike-specific TCR breadth and depth were elevated following two AZD1222 doses. Unmutated variant regions are reportedly targeted by nearly half of spike-specific TCRs.

Sequencing was performed with immunoSEQ multiplex PCR; in TCRdb, only in-frame clones are kept and a portion is missing. The repertoire holds around 110,000 clones, with around 85% as singletons. This CDR3 has 14 residues. Trimming removed 4 bases from V and 8 bases from J, with 14 bases in between. Germline V gene sequence: CDR1 SGHTA, CDR2 FQGNSA. The source is an adult in good health. The chain has TRBV7-2 and TRBJ1-4; D is possibly TRBD1 (5 bases). Sequencing was performed on peripheral blood, taken on day 0 of MenACWY control vaccination. In nucleotides, the CDR3 is TGTGCCAGCAGCTCGGGACTTCTGAACGAAAAACTGTTTTTT. It codes for CASSSGLLNEKLFF.